These 6 T cell receptor beta chains were all obtained from the same sample, sequenced in a study of T cells after posttransplantation cyclophosphamide. Only in-frame clones appear in the TCRdb table, and some are missing; sequencing was by immunoSEQ multiplex PCR. The sample includes under 40,000 clones, none of them occurring once. Sequences were obtained from PBMCs. These receptors were taken from a woman between 50 and 59 years old in good health and a related stem cell transplant donor.

This clone came up many times. This chain connects TRBV30 to TRBJ1-3, with TRBD1 matching 9 bases. The CDR3 consists of 13 residues. The germline gives CDR1 GTSNPN, CDR2 SVGIG (reference sequence). The trim removed 2 bases at V and 6 bases at J, leaving 2 bases unmatched. The CDR3 coding sequence is TGTGCCTGGAGTACAGGGGGCCCAAACACCATATATTTT. It encodes CAWSTGGPNTIYF.

This clone has at least ten counts. The chain uses TRBV16 and TRBJ1-1; 9 bases fit TRBD1. Germline V gene lookup returns CDR1 KGHSY and CDR2 FQNENV. This CDR3 comprises 15 residues. The ends lost 9 bases at V and 1 base at J; junction bases unmatched: 9. As DNA, the CDR3 is TGTGCCAGTCCTTTGACAGGGGGAGGGAACACTGAAGCTTTCTTT. Translating it yields CASPLTGGGNTEAFF. Variable domain in full (rest from reference TRBV16 and TRBJ1-1): GEEVAQTPKHLVRGEGQKAKLYCAPIKGHSYVFWYQQVLKNEFKFLISFQNENVFDETGMPKERFSAKCLPNSPCSLEIQATKLEDSAVYFCASPLTGGGNTEAFFGQGTRLTVV.

This clone was counted at least ten times. The chain carries TRBV5-4 and TRBJ2-5; D call uncertain. CDR1 and CDR2 (germline): SGHNT, YYREEE (reference sequence). Trimming removed 1 base at V and 7 bases at J, with 17 bases between. The CDR3 contains 15 residues. CDR3 sequence: CASSLSATYEGTQYF. CDR3 nucleotides: TGTGCCAGCAGCTTGTCAGCGACTTACGAAGGGACCCAGTACTTC.

A few counts support this clone. The CDR3 does not close with the conserved phenylalanine or tryptophan, likely indicating a read error. The J gene is TRBJ1-2, the V gene TRBV12-3 or TRBV12-4; D might be TRBD1 (6 bases). The CDR3 consists of 15 residues. Trimming left V 0 bases short and J 4 bases short, with 12 bases between. The CDR3 loop reads CASSLANQGIYGYTS. In DNA form, the CDR3 reads TGTGCCAGCAGTTTAGCGAACCAGGGGATCTATGGCTACACCTCC.

This clone was seen repeatedly, ten times or more. This chain links TRBV12-3 or TRBV12-4 with TRBJ2-5; D not certain. The CDR3 spans 14 residues. Deletions cut 3 bases from V and 0 bases from J, with 8 bases between. CDR3 residues: CASSFGLYQETQYF. The CDR3 DNA reads as TGTGCCAGCAGTTTTGGGCTGTACCAAGAGACCCAGTACTTC.

This clone was seen ten or more times. This rearrangement joins TRBV2 to TRBJ1-2, with D perhaps TRBD1 (5 bases). Germline loops: CDR1 SNHLY, CDR2 FYNNEI. Trimming cost V 6 bases and J 8 bases, with 10 bases left between them. The CDR3 spans 11 residues. CDR3 loop: CASRGGEGYTF. For the CDR3, the DNA is TGTGCCAGCAGGGGGGGAGAGGGCTACACCTTC.